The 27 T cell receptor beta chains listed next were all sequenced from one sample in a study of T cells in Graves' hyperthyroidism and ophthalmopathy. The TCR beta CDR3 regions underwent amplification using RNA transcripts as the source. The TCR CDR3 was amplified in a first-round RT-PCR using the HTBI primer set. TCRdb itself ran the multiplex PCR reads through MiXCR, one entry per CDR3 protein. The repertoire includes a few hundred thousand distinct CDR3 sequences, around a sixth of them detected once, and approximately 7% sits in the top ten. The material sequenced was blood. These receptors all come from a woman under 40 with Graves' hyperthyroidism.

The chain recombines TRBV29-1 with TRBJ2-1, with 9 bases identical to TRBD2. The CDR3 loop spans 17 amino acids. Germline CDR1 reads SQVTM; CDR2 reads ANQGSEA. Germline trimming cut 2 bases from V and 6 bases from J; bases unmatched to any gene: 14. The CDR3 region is CSVELSGRGGVGNEQFF. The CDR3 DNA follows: TGCAGCGTTGAACTTAGCGGGAGAGGTGGAGTCGGCAATGAGCAGTTCTTC.

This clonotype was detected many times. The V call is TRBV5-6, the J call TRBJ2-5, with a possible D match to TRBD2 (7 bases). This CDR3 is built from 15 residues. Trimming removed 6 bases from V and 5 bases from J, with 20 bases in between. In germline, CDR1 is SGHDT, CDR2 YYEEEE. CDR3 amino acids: CASTPTEGGRETQYF. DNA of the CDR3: TGTGCCAGCACCCCGACCGAGGGGGGGAGGGAGACCCAGTACTTC.

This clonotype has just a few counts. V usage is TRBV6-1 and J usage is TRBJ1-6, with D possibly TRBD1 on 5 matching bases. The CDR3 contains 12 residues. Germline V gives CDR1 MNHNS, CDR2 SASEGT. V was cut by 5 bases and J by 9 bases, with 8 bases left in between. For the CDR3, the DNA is TGTGCCAGCAGTATCGGGGGTTCACCCCTCCACTTT. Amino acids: CASSIGGSPLHF.

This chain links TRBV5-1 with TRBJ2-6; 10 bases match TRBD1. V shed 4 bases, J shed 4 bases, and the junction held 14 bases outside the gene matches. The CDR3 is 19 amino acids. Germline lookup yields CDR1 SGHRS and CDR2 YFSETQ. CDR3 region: CASSRTGGAGESGANVLTF. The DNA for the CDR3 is TGCGCCAGCAGCCGGACAGGGGGAGCGGGAGAGTCCGGGGCCAACGTCCTGACTTTC.

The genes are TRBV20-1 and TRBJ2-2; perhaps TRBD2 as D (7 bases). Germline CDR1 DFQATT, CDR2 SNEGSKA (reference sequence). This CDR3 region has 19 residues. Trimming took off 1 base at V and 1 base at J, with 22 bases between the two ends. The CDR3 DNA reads TGCAGTGCTAGAGGACATCTGGGGGGGGGGCGCCGGAACACCGGGGAGCTGTTTTTT. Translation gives CSARGHLGGGRRNTGELFF.

The CDR3 DNA sequence: TGTGCCAGCATACCAGGACAGGGTGGTGAGCAGTACTTC. It codes for CASIPGQGGEQYF. V is TRBV6-1 and J is TRBJ2-7, with TRBD1 matching 8 bases. Germline loops: CDR1 MNHNS, CDR2 SASEGT. CDR3 size: 13 residues. With 7 bases clipped from V and 7 bases from J, the junction kept 9 bases outside the gene matches.

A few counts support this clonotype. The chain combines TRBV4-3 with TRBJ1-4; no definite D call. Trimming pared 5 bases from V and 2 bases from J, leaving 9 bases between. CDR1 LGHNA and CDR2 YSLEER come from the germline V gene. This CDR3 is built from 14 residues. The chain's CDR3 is CASSNRATNEKLFF. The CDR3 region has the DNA TGCGCCAGCAGCAACCGCGCTACTAATGAAAAACTGTTTTTT.

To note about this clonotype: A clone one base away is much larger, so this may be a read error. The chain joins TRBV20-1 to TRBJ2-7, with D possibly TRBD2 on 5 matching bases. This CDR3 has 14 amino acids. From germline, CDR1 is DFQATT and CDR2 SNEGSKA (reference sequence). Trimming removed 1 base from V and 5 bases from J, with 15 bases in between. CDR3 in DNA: TGCAGTGCTAGAGTGGCCAGAGGGCCCAACGAGCAGTACTTC. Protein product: CSARVARGPNEQYF.

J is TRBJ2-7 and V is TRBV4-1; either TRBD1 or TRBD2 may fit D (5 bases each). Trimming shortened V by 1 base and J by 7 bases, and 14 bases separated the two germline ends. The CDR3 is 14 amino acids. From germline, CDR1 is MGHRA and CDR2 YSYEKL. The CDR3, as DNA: TGCGCCAGCAGCCAAGCCGGTGGGGGATGGGAGCAGTACTTC. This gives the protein CASSQAGGGWEQYF.

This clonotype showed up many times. The CDR3, as DNA: TGTGCCAGCAGTCTAGGCAGGCGGTTTAATTCACCCCTCCACTTT. Its translation is CASSLGRRFNSPLHF. The chain uses TRBV27 and TRBJ1-6; D is undetermined. This CDR3 region has 15 residues. Per germline, CDR1 MNHEY and CDR2 SMNVEV (reference sequence). The V end lost 5 bases, the J end lost 6 bases, and 14 bases lay between the germline ends.

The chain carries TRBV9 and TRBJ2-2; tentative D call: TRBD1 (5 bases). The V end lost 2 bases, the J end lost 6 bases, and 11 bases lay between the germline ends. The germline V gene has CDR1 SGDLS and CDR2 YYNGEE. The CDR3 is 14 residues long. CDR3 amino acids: CASSVDIRAGELFF. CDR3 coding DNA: TGTGCCAGCAGCGTGGACATACGCGCCGGGGAGCTGTTTTTT.

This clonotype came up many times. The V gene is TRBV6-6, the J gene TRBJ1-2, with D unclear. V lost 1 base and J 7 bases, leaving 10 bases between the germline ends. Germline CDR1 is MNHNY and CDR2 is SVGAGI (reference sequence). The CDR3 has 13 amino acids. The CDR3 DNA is TGTGCCAGCAGTTACTTAAGGGTTTCTGGCTACACCTTC. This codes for CASSYLRVSGYTF.

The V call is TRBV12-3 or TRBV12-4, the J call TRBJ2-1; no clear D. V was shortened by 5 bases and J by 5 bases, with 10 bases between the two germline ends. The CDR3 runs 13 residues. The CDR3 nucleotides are TGTGCCAGCAGTCTAATGAGAGACAATGAGCAGTTCTTC. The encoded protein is CASSLMRDNEQFF.

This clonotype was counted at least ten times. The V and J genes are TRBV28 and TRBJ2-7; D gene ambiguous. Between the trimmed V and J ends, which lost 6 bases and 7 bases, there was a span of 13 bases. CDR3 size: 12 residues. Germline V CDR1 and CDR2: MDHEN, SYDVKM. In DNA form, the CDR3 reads TGTGCCAGCAGGAGCAGCTTAAGGGAGCAGTACTTC. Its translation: CASRSSLREQYF.

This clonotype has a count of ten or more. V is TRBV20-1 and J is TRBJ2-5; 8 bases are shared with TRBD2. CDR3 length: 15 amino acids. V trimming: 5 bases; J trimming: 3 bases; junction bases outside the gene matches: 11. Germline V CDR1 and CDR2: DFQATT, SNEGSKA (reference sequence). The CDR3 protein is CSAHTSGGTEETQYF. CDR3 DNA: TGCAGTGCTCACACTAGCGGTGGAACAGAAGAGACCCAGTACTTC.

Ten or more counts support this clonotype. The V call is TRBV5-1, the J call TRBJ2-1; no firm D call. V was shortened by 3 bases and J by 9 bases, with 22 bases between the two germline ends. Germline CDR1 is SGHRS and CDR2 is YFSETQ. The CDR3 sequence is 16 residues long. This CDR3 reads CASSYATGTLQSEQFF. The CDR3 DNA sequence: TGCGCCAGCAGCTACGCAACGGGTACTCTACAGAGTGAGCAGTTCTTC.

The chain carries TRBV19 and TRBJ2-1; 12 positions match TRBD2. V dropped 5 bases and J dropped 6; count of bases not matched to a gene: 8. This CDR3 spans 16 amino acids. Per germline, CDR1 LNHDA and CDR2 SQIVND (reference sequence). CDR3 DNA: TGTGCCAGTAGTGTACTAGCGGGAGGAAGAGGCAATGAGCAGTTCTTC. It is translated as CASSVLAGGRGNEQFF.

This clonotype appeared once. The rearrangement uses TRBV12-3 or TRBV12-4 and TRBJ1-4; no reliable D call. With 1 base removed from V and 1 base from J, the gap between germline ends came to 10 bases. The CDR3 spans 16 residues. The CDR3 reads CASSLVSSVTNEKLFF. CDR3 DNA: TGTGCCAGCAGTTTAGTCAGCTCTGTAACTAATGAAAAACTGTTTTTT.

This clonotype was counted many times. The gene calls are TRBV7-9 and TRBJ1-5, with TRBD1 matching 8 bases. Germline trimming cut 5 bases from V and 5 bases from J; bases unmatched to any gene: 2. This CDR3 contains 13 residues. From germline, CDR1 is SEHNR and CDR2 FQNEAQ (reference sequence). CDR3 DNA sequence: TGTGCCAGCAGCCCACAGGGGGATCAGCCCCAGCATTTT. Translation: CASSPQGDQPQHF.

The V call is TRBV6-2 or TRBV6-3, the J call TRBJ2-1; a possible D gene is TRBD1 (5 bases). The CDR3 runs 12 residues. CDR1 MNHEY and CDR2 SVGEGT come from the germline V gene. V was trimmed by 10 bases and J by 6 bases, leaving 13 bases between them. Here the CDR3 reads CAIRQGGNEQFF. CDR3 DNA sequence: TGTGCCATCCGGCAGGGCGGCAATGAGCAGTTCTTC.

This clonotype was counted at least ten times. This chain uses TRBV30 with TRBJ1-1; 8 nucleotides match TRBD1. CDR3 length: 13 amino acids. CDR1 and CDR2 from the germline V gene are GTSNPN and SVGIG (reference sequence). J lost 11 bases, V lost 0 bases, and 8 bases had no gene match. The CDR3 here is CAWSVLGTGGAFF. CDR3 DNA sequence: TGTGCCTGGAGTGTACTTGGGACAGGAGGGGCTTTCTTT. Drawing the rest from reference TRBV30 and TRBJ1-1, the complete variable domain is SQTIHQWPATLVQPVGSPLSLECTVEGTSNPNLYWYRQAAGRGLQLLFYSVGIGQISSEVPQNLSASRPQDRQFILSSKKLLLSDSGFYLCAWSVLGTGGAFFGQGTRLTVV.

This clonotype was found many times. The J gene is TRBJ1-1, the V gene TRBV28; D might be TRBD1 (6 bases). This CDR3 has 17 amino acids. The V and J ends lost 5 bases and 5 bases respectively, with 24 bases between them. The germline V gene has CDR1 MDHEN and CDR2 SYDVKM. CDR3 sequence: CASSPTRSGGGRTEAFF. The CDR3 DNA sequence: TGTGCCAGCAGTCCCACCCGGTCTGGGGGGGGGCGTACTGAAGCTTTCTTT.

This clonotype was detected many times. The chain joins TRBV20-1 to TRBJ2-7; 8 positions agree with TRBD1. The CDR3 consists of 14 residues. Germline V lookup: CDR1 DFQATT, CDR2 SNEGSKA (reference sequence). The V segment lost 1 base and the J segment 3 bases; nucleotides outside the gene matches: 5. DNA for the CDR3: TGCAGTGCTAGAGTCACAGGGGGAGGCTACGAGCAGTACTTC. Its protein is CSARVTGGGYEQYF.

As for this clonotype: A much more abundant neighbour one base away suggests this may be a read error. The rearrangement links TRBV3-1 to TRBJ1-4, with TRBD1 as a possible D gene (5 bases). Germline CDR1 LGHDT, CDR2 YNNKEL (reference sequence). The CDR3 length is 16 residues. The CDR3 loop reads CANSQTARWGGEKLFF. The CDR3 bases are TGTGCCAACAGCCAGACAGCGCGGTGGGGGGGTGAAAAACTGTTTTTT.

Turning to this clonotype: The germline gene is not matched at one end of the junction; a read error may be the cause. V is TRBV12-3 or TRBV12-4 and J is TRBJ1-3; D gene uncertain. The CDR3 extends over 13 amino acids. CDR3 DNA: TGTTCCAGCAACCCCCTCGTTGGAAACACCATATATTTT. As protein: CSSNPLVGNTIYF.

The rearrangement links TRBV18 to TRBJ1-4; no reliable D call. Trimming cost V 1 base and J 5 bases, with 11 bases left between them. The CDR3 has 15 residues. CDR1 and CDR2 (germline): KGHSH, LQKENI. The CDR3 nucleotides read TGTGCCAGCTCACCACGCCGTACTGAAAATGAAAAACTGTTTTTT. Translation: CASSPRRTENEKLFF.

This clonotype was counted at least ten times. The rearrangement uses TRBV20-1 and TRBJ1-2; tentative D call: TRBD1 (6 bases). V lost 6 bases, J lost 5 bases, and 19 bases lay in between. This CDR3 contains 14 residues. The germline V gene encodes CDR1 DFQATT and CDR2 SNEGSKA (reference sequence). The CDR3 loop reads CSATGQRGRYGYTF. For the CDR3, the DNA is TGCAGTGCAACCGGACAGAGGGGGAGGTATGGCTACACCTTC.